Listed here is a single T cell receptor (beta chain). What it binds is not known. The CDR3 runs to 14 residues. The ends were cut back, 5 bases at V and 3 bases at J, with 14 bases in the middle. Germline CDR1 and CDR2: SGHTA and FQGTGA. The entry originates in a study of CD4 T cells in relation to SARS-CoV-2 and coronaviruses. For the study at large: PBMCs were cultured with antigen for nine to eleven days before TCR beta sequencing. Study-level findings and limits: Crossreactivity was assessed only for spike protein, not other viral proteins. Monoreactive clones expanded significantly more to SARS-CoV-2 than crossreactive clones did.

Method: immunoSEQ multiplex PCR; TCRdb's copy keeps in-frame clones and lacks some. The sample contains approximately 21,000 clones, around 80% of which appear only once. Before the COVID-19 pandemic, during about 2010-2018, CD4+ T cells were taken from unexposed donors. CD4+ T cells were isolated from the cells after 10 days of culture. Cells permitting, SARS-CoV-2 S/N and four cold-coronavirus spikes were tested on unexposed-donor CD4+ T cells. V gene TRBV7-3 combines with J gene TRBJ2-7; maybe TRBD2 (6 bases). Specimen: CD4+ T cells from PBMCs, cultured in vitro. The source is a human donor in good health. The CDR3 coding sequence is TGTGCCAGCAGCCTAGAAGCGGGTTACTACGAGCAGTACTTC. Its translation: CASSLEAGYYEQYF.